These T cell receptor beta chains were read from a single sample in a study of shared clonotypes between healthy human individuals. Some clones are missing from TCRdb's copy, which holds only in-frame ones; the method was immunoSEQ multiplex PCR. The sample has approximately 500,000 clones; around 79% are singletons. Sequencing input: PBMCs. Source of these receptors: a woman aged 35 to 49 in good health. Some clones in this sample may be carry-over from other donors' samples. CDR3s leave out the opening cysteine and the closing phenylalanine or tryptophan. Each record gives: V gene, J gene, CDR3 protein.

V: TRBV4-2
J: TRBJ2-7
CDR3: ASSLTGTGAYEQY

V: TRBV28
J: TRBJ1-3
CDR3: ASRPGQGKTGNTIY

V: TRBV5-1
J: TRBJ2-7
CDR3: ASSLVAESYEQY

V: TRBV2
J: TRBJ2-1
CDR3: ASSGSRWEQF

V: TRBV5-4
J: TRBJ2-2
CDR3: ASSSRTSSAGTGELF

V: TRBV11-2
J: TRBJ1-2
CDR3: ASSLWVGYGYT

V: TRBV6-6
J: TRBJ1-4
CDR3: ASRNRDKDEKLF

V: TRBV19
J: -
CDR3: ASPTNTGGEDEQY

V: TRBV6-5
J: TRBJ2-3
CDR3: ASTADGTDTQY

V: TRBV4-3
J: TRBJ2-1
CDR3: ASSQATGADEQF

V: TRBV7-2
J: TRBJ2-2
CDR3: ASSLVAAGGMRELF

V: TRBV15
J: TRBJ1-5
CDR3: ATSRDRRGAGEGNSNQPQH

V: TRBV6-6
J: TRBJ1-2
CDR3: ASSPDRAGYGYT

V: TRBV7-9
J: TRBJ2-1
CDR3: ASSLEGGASHEQF

V: TRBV28
J: TRBJ2-3
CDR3: ASSLATGYGDTQY

V: TRBV7-9
J: TRBJ2-5
CDR3: AATYETGNQETQY

V: TRBV14
J: TRBJ2-5
CDR3: ASSPGLVIETQY

V: TRBV7-9
J: TRBJ2-5
CDR3: ASSFGRGTQETQY

V: TRBV4-3
J: TRBJ1-2
CDR3: ASSQGSRGPYGYT

V: TRBV29-1
J: TRBJ2-3
CDR3: SVEDGGTDTQY

V: TRBV18
J: TRBJ2-2
CDR3: ASSPLRGIGTGELF

V: TRBV28
J: TRBJ1-2
CDR3: ATTGGVRYGYT

V: TRBV5-1
J: TRBJ2-7
CDR3: ASSLLGQGTEQY

V: TRBV10-3
J: TRBJ2-2
CDR3: ATLTSGPTGELF

V: TRBV2
J: TRBJ1-2
CDR3: ASSEGSGYGYT

V: TRBV7-2
J: TRBJ1-5
CDR3: ASSLRSENQPQH

V: TRBV10-1
J: TRBJ2-5
CDR3: ASSEGLQETQY

V: TRBV19
J: TRBJ2-1
CDR3: ASRTGVGTGGAEEQF

V: TRBV7-9
J: TRBJ2-3
CDR3: ASSPAGDTQY

V: TRBV4-2
J: TRBJ1-5
CDR3: ASSQVGGNNQPQH

V: TRBV6-1
J: TRBJ1-1
CDR3: AIRTVVEPGQAF

V: TRBV6-1
J: TRBJ1-4
CDR3: ASSLRGPEGEKLF

V: TRBV19
J: TRBJ1-1
CDR3: ASSGVLGTEAF

V: TRBV6-1
J: TRBJ2-7
CDR3: ASSEAETSLYEQY

V: TRBV15
J: TRBJ1-1
CDR3: ATSTLVNTEAF

V: TRBV10-3
J: TRBJ1-1
CDR3: AISAQNTEAF

V: TRBV27
J: TRBJ2-1
CDR3: ASSLGGSYNEQF

V: TRBV11-2
J: TRBJ1-6
CDR3: ASSLGSQRTLH

V: TRBV7-9
J: TRBJ2-7
CDR3: AGSRELGLRRRQY

V: TRBV7-8
J: TRBJ2-7
CDR3: ASSLLGYEQY

V: TRBV19
J: TRBJ1-5
CDR3: ASSMGVDNQPQH

V: TRBV30
J: TRBJ2-6
CDR3: AWTANSGANVLT

V: TRBV20-1
J: TRBJ2-5
CDR3: SASLETQY

V: TRBV19
J: TRBJ1-5
CDR3: ASTPTGEGANQPQH

V: TRBV5-4
J: TRBJ1-4
CDR3: ASSHRADNEKLF

V: TRBV7-2
J: TRBJ2-1
CDR3: ASSPQTGKKFDEQF

V: TRBV11-2
J: TRBJ1-2
CDR3: ASSLEGFGYT

V: TRBV2
J: TRBJ2-2
CDR3: ASNPRQGSAGELF

V: TRBV10-3
J: TRBJ1-1
CDR3: AISERGSLTNTEAF

V: TRBV6-1
J: TRBJ2-3
CDR3: ASAMGGVSTDTQY

V: TRBV7-2
J: TRBJ1-2
CDR3: ASSLVPPGNYGYT

V: TRBV21-1
J: TRBJ1-4
CDR3: APPGLRAGEKLF

V: TRBV29-1
J: TRBJ2-7
CDR3: SVWTSGSGEQY

V: TRBV2
J: TRBJ2-1
CDR3: ASIRDYPYNEQF

V: TRBV11-2
J: TRBJ2-1
CDR3: ASSLRLAGSSYNEQF